The 21 T cell receptor beta chains listed next were all sequenced from one sample in a study of T cells after somatic rescue of genetic block. Clones were read by immunoSEQ multiplex PCR, and TCRdb kept only the in-frame ones, dropping some. The sample consists of 70,000 or so clones, 80% to 95% of them appearing once. Input material: peripheral blood mononuclear cells (PBMCs). The receptors were sampled from a man aged 35-49 years.

The chain has TRBV19 and TRBJ2-1; possibly TRBD1 or TRBD2 for D (5 bases each). Germline CDR1 and CDR2: LNHDA and SQIVND (reference sequence). The CDR3 runs to 15 residues. Trimming took 5 bases from V and 6 from J, leaving 17 bases between them. The CDR3 nucleotides are TGTGCCAGTAGTCGAGCATTCCCTGGGGGCAATGAGCAGTTCTTC. It translates to CASSRAFPGGNEQFF.

V and J are TRBV7-9 and TRBJ2-2, with D possibly matching TRBD2 (6 bases). CDR3 length: 16 residues. The germline gives CDR1 SEHNR, CDR2 FQNEAQ (reference sequence). V was trimmed by 5 bases and J by 4 bases, leaving 17 bases between them. The CDR3 sequence: CASSLMEGWGTGELFF. DNA for the CDR3: TGTGCCAGCAGCCTCATGGAGGGGTGGGGCACCGGGGAGCTGTTTTTT.

The chain recombines TRBV5-6 with TRBJ1-1; D is ambiguous. The V end was cut by 4 bases, the J end by 2 bases, with 9 bases between. CDR1 and CDR2 from the germline V gene are SGHDT and YYEEEE. This CDR3 is 13 amino acids long. This CDR3 reads CASSRVGNTEAFF. The DNA for the CDR3 is TGTGCCAGCAGCCGAGTGGGAAACACTGAAGCTTTCTTT.

The CDR3 nucleotides are TGTGCCAGCAGTTGGGACCCCGGGGATACGCAGTATTTT. As protein: CASSWDPGDTQYF. This chain uses TRBV6-1 with TRBJ2-3; D is possibly TRBD1 or TRBD2 (5 bases each). CDR3 length: 13 amino acids. V was cut by 5 bases and J by 6 bases, with 12 bases left in between. In germline, CDR1 is MNHNS, CDR2 SASEGT.

The chain carries TRBV6-5 and TRBJ2-7; 7 bases line up with TRBD1. The CDR3 is made up of 14 amino acids. Unmatched junction bases numbered 11, after V lost 8 bases and J lost 4 bases. CDR1 and CDR2 (germline): MNHEY, SVGAGI. The CDR3 bases are TGTGCCAGCGGTCGAGGGGGCGCCGGGTACGAGCAGTACTTC. It codes for CASGRGGAGYEQYF.

The V and J genes are TRBV7-2 and TRBJ2-5; TRBD1 is a possible D gene (5 bases). The CDR3 extends over 14 amino acids. The V end was cut by 5 bases, the J end by 1 base, with 11 bases between. Germline V CDR1 and CDR2: SGHTA, FQGNSA. CDR3 amino acids: CASSPPGSQETQYF. The CDR3 nucleotides are TGTGCCAGCAGCCCCCCAGGGTCCCAAGAGACCCAGTACTTC.

V gene TRBV6-1 combines with J gene TRBJ2-7; 9 bases align to TRBD1. Germline assignment: CDR1 MNHNS and CDR2 SASEGT. The CDR3 covers 15 residues. V dropped 5 bases and J dropped 5; count of bases not matched to a gene: 10. The CDR3 DNA is TGTGCCAGCAGTCACCGGGACAGGGACAGGAACGAGCAGTACTTC. Translation gives CASSHRDRDRNEQYF.

The rearrangement links TRBV27 to TRBJ2-7, with unresolved D. Germline V gives CDR1 MNHEY, CDR2 SMNVEV (reference sequence). The CDR3 runs to 12 residues. V was clipped by 6 bases and J by 5 bases, with 11 bases between them. The DNA for the CDR3 is TGTGCCAGCAGGGGGTCCGGTGACGAGCAGTACTTC. This gives the protein CASRGSGDEQYF.

The chain combines TRBV12-5 with TRBJ2-1; D perhaps matches TRBD2 (6 bases). Germline values: CDR1 LGHNT, CDR2 FRNRAP. Trimming shortened V by 6 bases and J by 2 bases, and 8 bases separated the two germline ends. This CDR3 has 13 amino acids. The CDR3 reads CASGGEAYNEQFF. In DNA, the CDR3 is TGTGCTAGTGGGGGGGAGGCCTACAATGAGCAGTTCTTC. The entire variable domain, with the rest obtained from reference TRBV12-5 and TRBJ2-1, is as follows: DARVTQTPRHKVTEMGQEVTMRCQPILGHNTVFWYRQTMMQGLELLAYFRNRAPLDDSGMPKDRFSAEMPDATLATLKIQPSEPRDSAVYFCASGGEAYNEQFFGPGTRLTVL.

V is TRBV9 and J is TRBJ2-7; weak D call: TRBD1 (6 bases). V lost 0 bases, J lost 0 bases, and 10 bases lay in between. CDR3 length: 15 residues. CDR1 is SGDLS, CDR2 YYNGEE, per germline. This CDR3 is CASSVGDTHSYEQYF. The CDR3 DNA reads as TGTGCCAGCAGCGTAGGGGACACCCACTCCTACGAGCAGTACTTC. Filled out from reference TRBV9 and TRBJ2-7, the complete variable domain reads DSGVTQTPKHLITATGQRVTLRCSPRSGDLSVYWYQQSLDQGLQFLIQYYNGEERAKGNILERFSAQQFPDLHSELNLSSLELGDSALYFCASSVGDTHSYEQYFGPGTRLTVT.

A single count supports this clone. J is TRBJ2-3 and V is TRBV10-1; 13 bases map to TRBD2. Germline lookup yields CDR1 WNHNN and CDR2 SYGVQD (reference sequence). The CDR3 runs to 18 residues. J gave up 6 bases and V 3 bases, and 12 bases lay outside the gene matches. CDR3 nucleotide sequence: TGCGCCAGCAGTGATTCACAGGGACTAGCGGGATGGCAGGATACGCAGTATTTT. Translation gives CASSDSQGLAGWQDTQYF.

V and J are TRBV19 and TRBJ1-4; no clear D gene. Germline values: CDR1 LNHDA, CDR2 SQIVND (reference sequence). Trimming stripped 5 bases from V and 3 bases from J, with 13 bases between. The CDR3 is 15 amino acids. The CDR3: CASSLPRRSNEKLFF. The DNA for the CDR3 is TGTGCCAGTAGTCTGCCCAGGCGTTCTAATGAAAAACTGTTTTTT.

The V call is TRBV18, the J call TRBJ1-2; 8 bases are a match to TRBD1. The V and J ends lost 3 bases and 7 bases, in that order; junction bases with no gene match: 4. The CDR3 extends over 13 amino acids. Per the germline V gene, CDR1 is KGHSH and CDR2 is LQKENI. In nucleotides, the CDR3 is TGTGCCAGCTCACCCGGACAGGGTGGTGGCTACACCTTC. Translation: CASSPGQGGGYTF.

The J gene is TRBJ1-2, the V gene TRBV25-1, with a weak D call TRBD1 (6 bases). V was clipped by 6 bases and J by 7 bases, with 18 bases between them. From germline, CDR1 is MGHDK and CDR2 SYGVNS. The CDR3 runs to 14 residues. The CDR3: CASRDSGGVAGYTF. CDR3 DNA: TGTGCCAGCAGAGATTCCGGGGGCGTTGCTGGCTACACCTTC.

J is TRBJ2-5 and V is TRBV7-2, with D hard to call. V was shortened by 1 base and J by 5 bases, with 8 bases between the two germline ends. This CDR3 contains 13 residues. Germline V gene lookup returns CDR1 SGHTA and CDR2 FQGNSA. CDR3 residues: CASSLGTRETQYF. CDR3 nucleotides: TGTGCCAGCAGCTTAGGGACCAGGGAGACCCAGTACTTC.

The chain uses TRBV20-1 and TRBJ2-7; no firm D call. V lost 6 bases to trimming and J lost 4 bases, with 10 bases between them. Germline CDR1 and CDR2: DFQATT and SNEGSKA (reference sequence). The CDR3 has 11 amino acids. CDR3 nucleotide sequence: TGCAGTGCCAGGTACCAATACGAGCAGTACTTC. Translated: CSARYQYEQYF.

V and J are TRBV25-1 and TRBJ1-3; D is ambiguous. Germline CDR1 is MGHDK and CDR2 is SYGVNS. The length of the CDR3 is 13 residues. V was trimmed by 5 bases and J by 4 bases, leaving 9 bases between them. The CDR3, as DNA: TGTGCCAGCAGTTTTGGAAGAGGAAACACCATATATTTT. It translates to CASSFGRGNTIYF.

The chain is built from TRBV7-9 and TRBJ1-1, with D unclear. This CDR3 spans 11 amino acids. Germline V lookup: CDR1 SEHNR, CDR2 FQNEAQ (reference sequence). Trimming left V 1 base short and J 11 bases short, with 8 bases between. Written as DNA, the CDR3 is TGTGCCAGCAGCTTAGGGGGTGGCGCTTTCTTT. This codes for CASSLGGGAFF.

The V gene is TRBV2, the J gene TRBJ2-7; TRBD1 might be the D (6 bases). The CDR3 runs 12 residues. The germline CDR1 and CDR2 sequences are SNHLY and FYNNEI. The V end was cut by 4 bases, the J end by 9 bases, with 13 bases between. CDR3 sequence: CASSAGAPGQYF. In DNA form, the CDR3 reads TGTGCCAGCAGTGCAGGGGCGCCCGGGCAGTACTTC.

The rearrangement links TRBV30 to TRBJ2-7, with D possibly matching TRBD2 (6 bases). Germline values: CDR1 GTSNPN, CDR2 SVGIG (reference sequence). The V and J ends lost 8 bases and 2 bases respectively, with 19 bases between them. The CDR3 is 14 amino acids. CDR3 sequence (DNA): TGTGCCCTAAGACGGGGGTCGGTAACCTACGAGCAGTACTTC. Translated: CALRRGSVTYEQYF.

The chain joins TRBV15 to TRBJ2-3, with 8 bases that match TRBD1. Trimming removed 0 bases from V and 6 bases from J; junction bases left unmatched: 11. The CDR3 totals 17 residues. Germline lookup yields CDR1 LNHNV and CDR2 YYDKDF (reference sequence). The CDR3 region is CATSRDERTGLSDTQYF. The DNA for the CDR3 is TGTGCCACCAGCAGAGATGAGCGGACAGGGTTGTCCGATACGCAGTATTTT.